This TCR beta chain was recovered during a study of cytomegalovirus exposure and HLA in healthy donors. The primer mix had 60 Vbeta and 13 Jbeta primers. Method: immunoSEQ multiplex PCR; TCRdb's copy keeps in-frame clones and lacks some. Of roughly 200,000 clones listed, over 70% are singletons. Trimming took off 6 bases at V and 3 bases at J, with 20 bases between the two ends. The length of the CDR3 is 16 residues. Germline-derived CDR1 and CDR2 are KGHSH and LQKENI. The sequence was obtained from a man aged 25-45 years in good health and CMV-seronegative. The chain combines TRBV18 with TRBJ2-5; maybe TRBD1 (5 bases). The sample consisted of PBMCs. CDR3 DNA sequence: TGTGCCAGCTCTCGGATGTGGTTGGACACCAAAGAGACCCAGTACTTC. Its translation: CASSRMWLDTKETQYF.